This T cell receptor (beta chain) was profiled in a study of post-analysis software for immune sequencing data. As to this clonotype: Its antigen remains unidentified.

Study findings and constraints: Batch-matched samples strongly co-clustered by F measure.

The authors incorporated unique molecular identifiers into the TCR beta cDNA libraries. Input of about 1 to 11 million T cells yielded some 500,000 cDNA molecules. TCRdb processed the PCR reads anew with MiXCR; each CDR3 protein has one entry. The sample includes around 710,000 distinct CDR3 sequences, 46% of them seen just once. Sequencing was carried out using blood. This sequence originates from a girl under 18 with multiple sclerosis.

The CDR3, as DNA: TGTGCCAGCAGCTTAGTTTGGGGCGAGCAGTACTTC. This translates into CASSLVWGEQYF. The rearrangement joins TRBV7-8 to TRBJ2-7; no clear D. The germline gives CDR1 SGHVS, CDR2 FQNEAQ. This CDR3 spans 12 amino acids. Between the trimmed V and J ends, which lost 1 base and 6 bases, there was a span of 7 bases.